Shown below are 12 T cell receptor beta chains from a single sample sequenced in a study of T-cell memory formation after mild COVID-19. TCRdb used MiXCR to reprocess the 5' RACE reads, holding one entry per CDR3 protein. The table has about 82,000 distinct CDR3 sequences, approximately 13% seen once. Sequencing was performed on PBMCs or a T cell subset sorted from them (not recorded which). The receptors were gathered from an adult woman who had mild COVID-19 (a few samples of this study predate the infection). Cell type and time point are not known.

A few counts support this clonotype. The CDR3 loop reads CASSPPGLAEETQYF. The CDR3 nucleotides read TGTGCCAGCAGCCCCCCGGGACTAGCGGAAGAGACCCAGTACTTC. V gene TRBV12-3 or TRBV12-4 combines with J gene TRBJ2-5; TRBD2 agrees at 11 bases. V dropped 6 bases and J dropped 3; count of bases not matched to a gene: 6. The CDR3 is made up of 15 amino acids.

The chain has TRBV20-1 and TRBJ1-4; 8 bases fit TRBD1. Per the germline V gene, CDR1 is DFQATT and CDR2 is SNEGSKA (reference sequence). Trimming at V came to 6 bases and at J to 3 bases, leaving 6 bases not matched to a gene. This CDR3 is built from 14 residues. CDR3 sequence: CSAPDRAANEKLFF. The CDR3 DNA reads as TGCAGTGCACCGGACAGGGCGGCTAATGAAAAACTGTTTTTT.

This clonotype has only a few counts. This chain uses TRBV15 with TRBJ2-5; D call uncertain. Germline V lookup: CDR1 LNHNV, CDR2 YYDKDF (reference sequence). CDR3 length: 16 amino acids. Trimming took off 0 bases at V and 5 bases at J, with 16 bases between the two ends. The CDR3 region has the DNA TGTGCCACCAGCAGAGACCCAGCACGGTATGGGGAGACCCAGTACTTC. Amino acid sequence: CATSRDPARYGETQYF.

This clonotype was seen more than once but under ten times. V gene TRBV7-7 combines with J gene TRBJ1-1; D gene ambiguous. The CDR3 has 15 residues. The V and J ends lost 5 bases and 3 bases respectively, with 16 bases between them. Germline CDR1 reads SSHAT; CDR2 reads FNYEAQ (reference sequence). Here the CDR3 DNA reads TGTGCCAGCAGCCGCCTCGCAGGACGGGACACTGAAGCTTTCTTT. Amino acids: CASSRLAGRDTEAFF.

J is TRBJ2-1 and V is TRBV27; 11 bases map to TRBD1. CDR1 MNHEY and CDR2 SMNVEV come from the germline V gene (reference sequence). The CDR3 runs to 15 residues. Trimming took 5 bases from V and 5 from J; bases not matched to a gene: 5. DNA of the CDR3: TGTGCCAGCAGTCACGGGACAGGGGGAAACAATGAGCAGTTCTTC. Amino acids: CASSHGTGGNNEQFF.

V usage is TRBV11-3 and J usage is TRBJ2-7; 11 bases are shared with TRBD2. V was pared by 1 base and J by 2 bases, with 4 bases of the junction left unmatched. The CDR3 spans 16 residues. The germline V gene has CDR1 SGHNT and CDR2 YENEEA. Written as DNA, the CDR3 is TGTGCCAGCAGCTTAGGGGGACTAGCGGCTCCCTACGAGCAGTACTTC. It codes for CASSLGGLAAPYEQYF.

This rearrangement joins TRBV29-1 to TRBJ2-3; 10 positions match TRBD1. Germline-derived CDR1 and CDR2 are SQVTM and ANQGSEA. This CDR3 has 14 residues. Trimming removed 6 bases from V and 3 bases from J; junction bases left unmatched: 6. CDR3 nucleotide sequence: TGCAGCGTACCCCGGGACAGGGGAACAGATACGCAGTATTTT. This translates into CSVPRDRGTDTQYF.

This clonotype was counted only a few times. This chain links TRBV7-2 with TRBJ1-5; D is uncertain. The germline V and J ends were trimmed by 5 bases and 3 bases, with 8 bases remaining between them. Germline loops: CDR1 SGHTA, CDR2 FQGNSA. CDR3 length equals 13 residues. The CDR3 DNA reads as TGTGCCAGCAGCCCACATCCCAATCAGCCCCAGCATTTT. This sequence encodes CASSPHPNQPQHF.

The chain is built from TRBV5-1 and TRBJ2-7, with D possibly matching TRBD1 (6 bases). CDR1 SGHRS and CDR2 YFSETQ come from the germline V gene. The CDR3 extends over 13 amino acids. The ends were cut back, 7 bases at V and 3 bases at J, with 14 bases in the middle. DNA of the CDR3: TGCGCCAGCGCACTGGGACACCACTACGAGCAGTACTTC. Its protein is CASALGHHYEQYF.

This clonotype has just a few counts. The rearrangement joins TRBV9 to TRBJ1-2; 7 bases map to TRBD1. Germline V CDR1 and CDR2: SGDLS, YYNGEE. There are 16 residues in the CDR3. With 3 bases clipped from V and 0 bases from J, the junction kept 8 bases outside the gene matches. The CDR3 DNA sequence: TGTGCCAGCAGCGGCTACCGGGACAGATCTAACTATGGCTACACCTTC. It yields the protein CASSGYRDRSNYGYTF.

This clonotype appeared many times. The CDR3: CASSQEGGKSYNEQFF. In DNA, the CDR3 is TGTGCCAGCAGCCAAGAGGGTGGGAAATCCTACAATGAGCAGTTCTTC. The gene calls are TRBV4-2 and TRBJ2-1; no firm D call. This CDR3 is built from 16 residues. The germline V gene encodes CDR1 LGHNA and CDR2 YNFKEQ. Trimming took 0 bases from V and 1 from J, leaving 10 bases between them.

This clonotype has a handful of counts. The chain couples TRBV12-3 or TRBV12-4 to TRBJ1-2; no clear D. V lost 7 bases and J lost 6, with 12 bases in between. The CDR3 contains 12 residues. The CDR3 is CASIGRSHGYTF. Here the CDR3 DNA reads TGTGCCAGCATTGGGAGGAGCCATGGCTACACCTTC.